The rows below give T cell receptor beta chains drawn from one sample of a study of blood T cell repertoires in COVID-19. Some clones are missing from TCRdb's copy, which holds only in-frame ones; the method was immunoSEQ multiplex PCR. The table includes roughly 35,000 clones, about nine tenths detected once. Sequenced material: peripheral blood. The origin of the receptors is a man aged 45 to 65 with active or convalescent COVID-19. CDR3s include the opening cysteine and the closing phenylalanine or tryptophan. Fields, in order: J gene, V gene, clone size, D gene, CDR3 DNA, CDR3 protein. D genes are given only for firm matches. Not every row has a clone size; where given, it reads once, few, many or a size class.

>TRBJ2-7|TRBV4-1|.|.
TGCGCCAGCAGCCAAGAAAATTTCGGCAGGGACGAGCAGTACTTC
CASSQENFGRDEQYF
>TRBJ2-2|TRBV10-3|.|TRBD1
TGTGCCATCGGGGTGGGGACAGGGAACACCGGGGAGCTGTTTTTT
CAIGVGTGNTGELFF
>TRBJ2-7|TRBV6-2/TRBV6-3|.|TRBD2
TGTGCCAGCAGCCTACGGCTGGGACTAGCGGGAGCCGAGCAGTACTTC
CASSLRLGLAGAEQYF
>TRBJ2-7|TRBV15|.|.
TGTGCCACCAGCAGAGATGTCAGGGGCTACGAGCAGTACTTC
CATSRDVRGYEQYF
>TRBJ1-6|TRBV4-1|.|.
TGCGCCAGCAGCCCGTACTCCTATAATTCACCCCTCCACTTT
CASSPYSYNSPLHF
>TRBJ2-5|TRBV29-1|.|TRBD2
TGCAGCGTTGAACGGGGGGAAGAGACCCAGTACTTC
CSVERGEETQYF
>TRBJ1-6|TRBV5-1|.|TRBD1
TGCGCCAGCAGCTTGCAGACCTGGACAGGGCGCACGGGAAATTCACCCCTCCACTTT
CASSLQTWTGRTGNSPLHF
>TRBJ2-1|TRBV9|.|.
TGTGCCAGCAGCGTAGAAACCCCTATGAATGAGCAGTTCTTC
CASSVETPMNEQFF
>TRBJ1-2|TRBV7-2|.|.
TGTGCCAGCAGCTTAACGTCAGGAAGTTTTGACTATGGCTACACCTTC
CASSLTSGSFDYGYTF
>TRBJ2-3|TRBV7-2|.|.
TGTGCCAGCAGCGCTGGGGTGCGGGCGCTCACAGATACGCAGTATTTT
CASSAGVRALTDTQYF
>TRBJ1-2|TRBV6-5|.|TRBD1
TGTGCCAGCAGTTACACCCGGACAGGGAACTATGGCTACACCTTC
CASSYTRTGNYGYTF
>TRBJ1-6|TRBV20-1|.|.
TGCAGTGCTAGTGGGGGCCGTTATAATTCACCCCTCCACTTT
CSASGGRYNSPLHF
>TRBJ2-1|TRBV3-1/TRBV3-2|once|.
TGTGCCAGCAGCCAAGTAGGGAGCTCCTACAATGAGCAGTTCTTC
CASSQVGSSYNEQFF
>TRBJ2-4|TRBV18|.|TRBD2
TGTGCCAGCTCACCAGTAAGCGGGACCCAAAACATTCAGTACTTC
CASSPVSGTQNIQYF
>TRBJ2-5|TRBV7-8|.|TRBD1
TGTGCCAGCAGCTTAATAAGGACAGGGGGCGCGGAGACCCAGTACTTC
CASSLIRTGGAETQYF
>TRBJ2-7|TRBV6-5|.|TRBD1
TGTGCCAGCAGTTTTTGGACAGGGGCCTCGGGGGAGCAGTACTTC
CASSFWTGASGEQYF
>TRBJ2-5|TRBV6-5|.|.
TGTGCCAGCAATGTCAGGGCTCAAGAGACCCAGTACTTC
CASNVRAQETQYF
>TRBJ2-5|TRBV16|.|.
TGTGCCAGCAGCCAATCGTCCAGAGAGACCCAGTACTTC
CASSQSSRETQYF
>TRBJ2-2|TRBV5-1|.|TRBD1
TGCGCCAGCAGCTTGGGGACAGGGGAGGCCGGGGAGCTGTTTTTT
CASSLGTGEAGELFF
>TRBJ2-1|TRBV6-2/TRBV6-3|.|TRBD2
TGTGCCAGCAGCCTTTGGACTAGCCCTCACAATGAGCAGTTCTTC
CASSLWTSPHNEQFF
>TRBJ1-5|TRBV19|.|TRBD1
TGTGCCAGTAGGTACAGGGGGCCCAGGCAGCCCCAGCATTTT
CASRYRGPRQPQHF
>TRBJ1-1|TRBV5-1|.|TRBD1
TGCGCCAGCAGCAGGGGACAGGGGAACACTGAAGCTTTCTTT
CASSRGQGNTEAFF
>TRBJ1-2|TRBV3-1/TRBV3-2|few|TRBD1
TGTGCCAGCAGCCATCCGGGACAGATCTATGGCTACACCTTC
CASSHPGQIYGYTF
>TRBJ1-2|TRBV30|.|.
TGTGCCTGGACCAGACACTCCGGAGGCTATGGCTACACCTTC
CAWTRHSGGYGYTF
>TRBJ1-4|TRBV30|.|.
TGTGCCTGGAGTGTTCACCACGGGGTGTTTTTT
CAWSVHHGVFF
>TRBJ2-1|TRBV6-2/TRBV6-3|.|.
TGTGCCAGCAGTTACTCGAGGTCTCTGGGGCAGTTCTTC
CASSYSRSLGQFF
>TRBJ1-2|TRBV7-9|.|.
TGTGCCAGCAACAAGGGGGGGACCGCAGATAACTATGGCTACACCTTC
CASNKGGTADNYGYTF